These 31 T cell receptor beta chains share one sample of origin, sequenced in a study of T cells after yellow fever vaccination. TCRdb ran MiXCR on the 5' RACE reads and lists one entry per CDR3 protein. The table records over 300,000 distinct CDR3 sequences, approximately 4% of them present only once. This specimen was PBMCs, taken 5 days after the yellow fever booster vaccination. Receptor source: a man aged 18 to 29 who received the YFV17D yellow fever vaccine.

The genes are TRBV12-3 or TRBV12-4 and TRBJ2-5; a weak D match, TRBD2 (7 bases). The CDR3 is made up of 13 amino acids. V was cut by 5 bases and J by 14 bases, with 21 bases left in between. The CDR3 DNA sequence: TGTGCCAGCAGTCGGGGGGCCTCAGATCCAATTTACTTC. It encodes CASSRGASDPIYF.

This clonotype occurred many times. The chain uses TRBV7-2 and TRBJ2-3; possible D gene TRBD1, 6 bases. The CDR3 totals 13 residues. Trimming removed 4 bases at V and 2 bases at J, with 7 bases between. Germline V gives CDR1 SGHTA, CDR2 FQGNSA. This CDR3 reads CASSSGVTDTQYF. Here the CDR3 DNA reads TGTGCCAGCAGCTCAGGGGTCACAGATACGCAGTATTTT.

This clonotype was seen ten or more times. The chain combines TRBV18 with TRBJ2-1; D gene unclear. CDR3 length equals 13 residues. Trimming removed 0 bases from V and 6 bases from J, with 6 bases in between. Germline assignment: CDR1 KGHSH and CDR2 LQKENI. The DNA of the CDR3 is TGTGCCAGCTCACCACCGGGTGGCAATGAGCAGTTCTTC. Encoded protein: CASSPPGGNEQFF.

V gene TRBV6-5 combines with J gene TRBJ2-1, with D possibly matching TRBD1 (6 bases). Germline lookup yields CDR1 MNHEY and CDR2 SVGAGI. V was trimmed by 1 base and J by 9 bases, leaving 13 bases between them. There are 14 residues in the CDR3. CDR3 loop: CASSYWGSRGEQFF. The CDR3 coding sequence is TGTGCCAGCAGTTACTGGGGGAGCAGGGGTGAGCAGTTCTTC.

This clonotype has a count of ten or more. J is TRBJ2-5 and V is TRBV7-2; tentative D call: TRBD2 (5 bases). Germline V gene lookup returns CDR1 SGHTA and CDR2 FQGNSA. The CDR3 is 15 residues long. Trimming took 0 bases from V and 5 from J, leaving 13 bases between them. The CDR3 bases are TGTGCCAGCAGCTTAGCGTTGAGGGCTGGGGAGACCCAGTACTTC. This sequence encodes CASSLALRAGETQYF.

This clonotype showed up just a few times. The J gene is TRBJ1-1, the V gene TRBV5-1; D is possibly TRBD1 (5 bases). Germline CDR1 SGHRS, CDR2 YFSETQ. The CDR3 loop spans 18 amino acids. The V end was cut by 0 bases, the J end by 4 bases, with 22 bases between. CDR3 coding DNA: TGCGCCAGCAGCTTGGAGCCTATTAGGGTAGGGGAGGGCACTGAAGCTTTCTTT. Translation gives CASSLEPIRVGEGTEAFF.

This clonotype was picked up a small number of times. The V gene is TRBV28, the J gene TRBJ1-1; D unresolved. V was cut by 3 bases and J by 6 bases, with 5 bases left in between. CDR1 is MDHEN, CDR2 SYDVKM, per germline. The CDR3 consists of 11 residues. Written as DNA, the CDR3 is TGTGCCAGCAGTTTCTCGTCTGAAGCTTTCTTT. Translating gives CASSFSSEAFF.

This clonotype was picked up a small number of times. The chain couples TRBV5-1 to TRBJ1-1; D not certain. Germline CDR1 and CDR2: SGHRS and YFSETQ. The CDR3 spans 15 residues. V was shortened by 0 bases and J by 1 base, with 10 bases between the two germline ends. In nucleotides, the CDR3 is TGCGCCAGCAGCTTGGTACCGGGAGGGAACACTGAAGCTTTCTTT. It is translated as CASSLVPGGNTEAFF.

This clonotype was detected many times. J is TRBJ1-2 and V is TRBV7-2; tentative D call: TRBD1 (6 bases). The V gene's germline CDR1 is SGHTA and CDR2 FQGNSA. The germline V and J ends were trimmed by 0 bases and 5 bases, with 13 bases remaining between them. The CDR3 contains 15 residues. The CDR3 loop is CASSLARTDLYGYTF. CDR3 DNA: TGTGCCAGCAGCTTAGCCAGGACAGACCTGTATGGCTACACCTTC.

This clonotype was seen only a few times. CDR3 protein: CASAKGLQETQYF. In DNA, the CDR3 is TGCGCAAGCGCCAAGGGACTTCAAGAGACCCAGTACTTC. The chain has TRBV4-1 and TRBJ2-5; a possible D gene is TRBD2 (6 bases). Germline V gene lookup returns CDR1 MGHRA and CDR2 YSYEKL. The CDR3 runs to 13 residues.

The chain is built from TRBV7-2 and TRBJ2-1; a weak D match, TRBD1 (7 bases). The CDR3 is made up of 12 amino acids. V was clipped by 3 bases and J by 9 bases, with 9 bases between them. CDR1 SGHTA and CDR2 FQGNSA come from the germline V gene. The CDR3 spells CASSFQGGEQFF. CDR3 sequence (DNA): TGTGCCAGCAGCTTCCAGGGGGGTGAGCAGTTCTTC.

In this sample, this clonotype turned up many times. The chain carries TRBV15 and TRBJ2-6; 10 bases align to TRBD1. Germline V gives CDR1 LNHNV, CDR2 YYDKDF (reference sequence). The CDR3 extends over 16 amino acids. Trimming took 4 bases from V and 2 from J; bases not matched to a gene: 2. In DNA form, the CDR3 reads TGTGCCACCAGCAAGACAGGGGGCACTGGGGCCAACGTCCTGACTTTC. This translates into CATSKTGGTGANVLTF.

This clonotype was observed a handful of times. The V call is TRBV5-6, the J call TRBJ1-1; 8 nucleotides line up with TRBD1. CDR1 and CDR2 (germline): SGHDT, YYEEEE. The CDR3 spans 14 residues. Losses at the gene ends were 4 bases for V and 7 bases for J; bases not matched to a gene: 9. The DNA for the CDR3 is TGTGCCAGCAGCGCCCCTGACAGGGGATATGAAGCTTTCTTT. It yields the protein CASSAPDRGYEAFF. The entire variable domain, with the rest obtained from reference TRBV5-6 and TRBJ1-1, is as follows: DAGVTQSPTHLIKTRGQQVTLRCSPKSGHDTVSWYQQALGQGPQFIFQYYEEEERQRGNFPDRFSGHQFPNYSSELNVNALLLGDSALYLCASSAPDRGYEAFFGQGTRLTVV.

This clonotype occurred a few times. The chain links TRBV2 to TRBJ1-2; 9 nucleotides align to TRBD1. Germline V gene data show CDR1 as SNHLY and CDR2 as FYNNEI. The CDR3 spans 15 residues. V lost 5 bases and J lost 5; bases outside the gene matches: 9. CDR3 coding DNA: TGTGCCAGCAGTATGGGACAGGGTAGGGGATATGGCTACACCTTC. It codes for CASSMGQGRGYGYTF. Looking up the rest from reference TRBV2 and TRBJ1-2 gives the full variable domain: EPEVTQTPSHQVTQMGQEVILRCVPISNHLYFYWYRQILGQKVEFLVSFYNNEISEKSEIFDDQFSVERPDGSNFTLKIRSTKLEDSAMYFCASSMGQGRGYGYTFGSGTRLTVV.

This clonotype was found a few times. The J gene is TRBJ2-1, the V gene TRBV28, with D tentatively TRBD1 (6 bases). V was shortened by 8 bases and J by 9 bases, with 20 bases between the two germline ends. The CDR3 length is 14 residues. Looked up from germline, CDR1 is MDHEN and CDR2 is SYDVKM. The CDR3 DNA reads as TGTGCCAGCCTACTTACCGGGACATTTAGTGAGCAGTTCTTC. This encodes CASLLTGTFSEQFF.

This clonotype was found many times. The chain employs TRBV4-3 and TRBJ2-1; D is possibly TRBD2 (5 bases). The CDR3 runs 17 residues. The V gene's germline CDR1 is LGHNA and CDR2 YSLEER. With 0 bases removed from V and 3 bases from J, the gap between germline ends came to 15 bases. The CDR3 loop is CASSQEAGLASYNEQFF. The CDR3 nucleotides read TGCGCCAGCAGCCAAGAGGCCGGACTGGCCAGCTACAATGAGCAGTTCTTC.

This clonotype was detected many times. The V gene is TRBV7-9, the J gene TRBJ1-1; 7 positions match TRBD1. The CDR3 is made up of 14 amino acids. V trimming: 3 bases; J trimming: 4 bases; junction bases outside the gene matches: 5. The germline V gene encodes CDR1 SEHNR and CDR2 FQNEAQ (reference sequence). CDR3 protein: CASSLTGQGTEAFF. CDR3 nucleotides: TGTGCCAGCAGCTTGACAGGGCAGGGCACTGAAGCTTTCTTT.

CDR3 region: CASSSRQGALYNEQFF. The DNA for the CDR3 is TGTGCCAGCAGCTCCCGCCAGGGGGCCCTCTACAATGAGCAGTTCTTC. The V call is TRBV7-3, the J call TRBJ2-1, with 8 bases aligning to TRBD1. CDR3 length: 16 residues. In germline, CDR1 is SGHTA, CDR2 FQGTGA. V lost 4 bases to trimming and J lost 3 bases; unmatched junction nucleotides: 8.

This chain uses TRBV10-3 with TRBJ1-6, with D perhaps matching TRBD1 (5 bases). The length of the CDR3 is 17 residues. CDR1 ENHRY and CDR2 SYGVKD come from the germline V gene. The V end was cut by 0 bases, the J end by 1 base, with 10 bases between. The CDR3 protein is CAISESMRGSYNSPLHF. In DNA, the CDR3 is TGTGCCATCAGTGAGTCGATGAGGGGTTCCTATAATTCACCCCTCCACTTT.

The CDR3 protein is CASSLRDNSGNTIYF. The CDR3 DNA reads as TGTGCCAGCAGCTTACGGGATAACTCTGGAAACACCATATATTTT. The chain couples TRBV7-6 to TRBJ1-3, with D unresolved. The CDR3 covers 15 residues. V gave up 2 bases and J gave up 0 bases, with 8 bases separating them. Germline CDR1 and CDR2: SGHVS and FNYEAQ.

The CDR3 spells CARGLNSTTNTGELFF. CDR3 DNA sequence: TGTGCCAGAGGTCTCAACAGTACGACGAACACCGGGGAGCTGTTTTTT. The chain combines TRBV9 with TRBJ2-2, with D uncertain. The CDR3 length is 16 residues. The V gene's germline CDR1 is SGDLS and CDR2 YYNGEE. V lost 8 bases and J 0 bases, leaving 17 bases between the germline ends.

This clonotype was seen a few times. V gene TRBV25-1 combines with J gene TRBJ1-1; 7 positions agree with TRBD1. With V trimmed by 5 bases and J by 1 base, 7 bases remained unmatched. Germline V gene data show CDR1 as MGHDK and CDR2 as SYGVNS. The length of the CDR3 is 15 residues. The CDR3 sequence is CASSYQQGPNTEAFF. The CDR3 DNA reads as TGTGCCAGCAGTTATCAACAGGGGCCGAACACTGAAGCTTTCTTT. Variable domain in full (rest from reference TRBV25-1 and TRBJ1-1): EADIYQTPRYLVIGTGKKITLECSQTMGHDKMYWYQQDPGMELHLIHYSYGVNSTEKGDLSSESTVSRIRTEHFPLTLESARPSHTSQYLCASSYQQGPNTEAFFGQGTRLTVV.

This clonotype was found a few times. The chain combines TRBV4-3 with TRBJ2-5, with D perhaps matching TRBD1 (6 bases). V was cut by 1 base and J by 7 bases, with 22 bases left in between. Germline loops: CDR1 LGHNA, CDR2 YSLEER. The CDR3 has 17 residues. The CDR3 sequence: CASSQGLVDSLSGTQYF. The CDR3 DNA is TGCGCCAGCAGCCAAGGGTTGGTGGACAGTCTGTCGGGGACCCAGTACTTC.

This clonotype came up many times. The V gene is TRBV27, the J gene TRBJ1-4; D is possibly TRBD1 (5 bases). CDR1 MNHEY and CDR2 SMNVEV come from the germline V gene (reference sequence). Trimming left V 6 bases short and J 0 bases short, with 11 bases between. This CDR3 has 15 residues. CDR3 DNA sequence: TGTGCCAGCAGCCTGGGGGAGGCAACTAATGAAAAACTGTTTTTT. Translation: CASSLGEATNEKLFF.

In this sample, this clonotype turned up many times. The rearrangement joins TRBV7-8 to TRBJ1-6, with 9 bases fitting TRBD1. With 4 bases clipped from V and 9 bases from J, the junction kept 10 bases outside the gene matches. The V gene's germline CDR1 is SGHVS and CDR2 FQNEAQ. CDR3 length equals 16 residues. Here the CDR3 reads CASSSNPGTGLSPLHF. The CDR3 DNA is TGTGCCAGCAGCTCCAACCCCGGGACAGGGCTTTCACCCCTCCACTTT.

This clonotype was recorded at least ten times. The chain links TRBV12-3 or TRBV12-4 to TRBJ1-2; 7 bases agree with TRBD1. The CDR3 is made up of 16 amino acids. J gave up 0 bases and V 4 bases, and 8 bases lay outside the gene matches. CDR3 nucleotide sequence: TGTGCCAGCAGTTCGACAGGGATAATGCCTAACTATGGCTACACCTTC. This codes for CASSSTGIMPNYGYTF.

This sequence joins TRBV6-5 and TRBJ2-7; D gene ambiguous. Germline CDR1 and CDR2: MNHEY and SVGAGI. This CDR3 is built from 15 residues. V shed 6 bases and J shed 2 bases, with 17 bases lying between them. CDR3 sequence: CASSLNPTRAYEQYF. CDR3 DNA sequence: TGTGCCAGCAGCTTAAATCCAACTCGGGCCTACGAGCAGTACTTC.

The CDR3 coding sequence is TGTGCCAGCAGTTTATACCACCGCGCTATCCCCTATGGCTACACCTTC. It is translated as CASSLYHRAIPYGYTF. The rearrangement joins TRBV12-3 or TRBV12-4 to TRBJ1-2; D is unresolved. The V end was cut by 2 bases, the J end by 4 bases, with 17 bases between. The CDR3 has 16 residues.

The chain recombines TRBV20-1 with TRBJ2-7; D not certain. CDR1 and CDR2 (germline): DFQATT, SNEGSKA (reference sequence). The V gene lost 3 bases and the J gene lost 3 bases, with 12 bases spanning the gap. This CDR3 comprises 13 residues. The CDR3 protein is CSARVVGNYEQYV. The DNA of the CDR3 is TGCAGTGCTAGGGTCGTGGGCAACTACGAGCAGTACGTC.

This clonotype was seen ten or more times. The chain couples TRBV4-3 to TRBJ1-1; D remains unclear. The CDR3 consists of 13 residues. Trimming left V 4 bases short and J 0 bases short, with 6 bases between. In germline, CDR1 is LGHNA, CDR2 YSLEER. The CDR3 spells CASSPTLNTEAFF. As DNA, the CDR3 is TGCGCCAGCAGCCCCACACTGAACACTGAAGCTTTCTTT.

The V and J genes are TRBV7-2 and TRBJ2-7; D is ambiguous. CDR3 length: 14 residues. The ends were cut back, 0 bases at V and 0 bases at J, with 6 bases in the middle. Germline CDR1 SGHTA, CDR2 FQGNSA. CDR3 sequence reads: CASSLASNSYEQYF. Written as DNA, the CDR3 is TGTGCCAGCAGCTTAGCTAGCAACTCCTACGAGCAGTACTTC.